Listed here are 9 T cell receptor beta chains from one sample, sequenced in a study of chemoradiotherapy in HPV16-positive cancers. Method: immunoSEQ multiplex PCR; TCRdb's copy keeps in-frame clones and lacks some. Found here are about 17,000 clones, approximately 90% of them singletons; the top ten hold 13% to 15%. This specimen consisted of blood, obtained from a patient who underwent chemoradiotherapy. All receptors come from a human donor with HPV-associated anogenital cancer.

This chain uses TRBV6-1 with TRBJ2-4; possibly TRBD1 or TRBD2 for D (6 bases each). The CDR3 runs 15 residues. V shed 3 bases and J shed 9 bases, with 18 bases lying between them. Germline V CDR1 and CDR2: MNHNS, SASEGT. CDR3 sequence (DNA): TGTGCCAGCAGTGATGCCAGGGGACTTCGGAGCATTCAGTACTTC. Its translation: CASSDARGLRSIQYF.

This clone was seen more than once but under ten times. The rearrangement uses TRBV4-1 and TRBJ2-7; TRBD2 aligns across 11 bases. CDR3 size: 14 residues. Per the germline V gene, CDR1 is MGHRA and CDR2 is YSYEKL. V shed 5 bases, J shed 5 bases, and the junction held 5 bases outside the gene matches. CDR3 sequence reads: CASSDKTSGDEQYF. CDR3 in DNA: TGCGCCAGCAGCGACAAGACTAGCGGGGACGAGCAGTACTTC.

The chain recombines TRBV7-9 with TRBJ2-7; D is possibly TRBD1 (6 bases). The CDR3 is 17 amino acids. Germline V gene lookup returns CDR1 SEHNR and CDR2 FQNEAQ (reference sequence). With 4 bases removed from V and 3 bases from J, the gap between germline ends came to 22 bases. CDR3 protein: CASSSTNRVEISYEQYF. For the CDR3, the DNA is TGTGCCAGCAGCTCTACTAACAGGGTGGAAATTAGCTACGAGCAGTACTTC. The complete variable domain, with remaining parts taken from reference TRBV7-9 and TRBJ2-7, reads DTGVSQNPRHKITKRGQNVTFRCDPISEHNRLYWYRQTLGQGPEFLTYFQNEAQLEKSRLLSDRFSAERPKGSFSTLEIQRTEQGDSAMYLCASSSTNRVEISYEQYFGPGTRLTVT.

The CDR3 loop is CASSLSWGLLNTGELFF. The CDR3 DNA reads TGTGCCAGCAGCTTGAGTTGGGGCCTTCTAAACACCGGGGAGCTGTTTTTT. J is TRBJ2-2 and V is TRBV7-2, with a possible D match to TRBD1 (5 bases). This CDR3 has 17 residues. Germline loops: CDR1 SGHTA, CDR2 FQGNSA. Trimming removed 3 bases from V and 2 bases from J, with 16 bases in between.

This chain joins TRBV19 and TRBJ1-1; 7 nucleotides agree with TRBD1. Losses at the gene ends were 4 bases for V and 5 bases for J; bases not matched to a gene: 10. This CDR3 contains 15 residues. Germline CDR1 LNHDA, CDR2 SQIVND (reference sequence). The CDR3 loop is CASSRDRVSGTEAFF. The CDR3, as DNA: TGTGCCAGTAGTAGAGACAGGGTCTCAGGAACTGAAGCTTTCTTT.

This clone was recorded only once. This rearrangement joins TRBV10-1 to TRBJ2-2, with D possibly called TRBD1 or TRBD2 (5 bases each). Trimming removed 4 bases at V and 0 bases at J, with 12 bases between. The CDR3 consists of 16 residues. Germline V CDR1 and CDR2: WNHNN, SYGVQD (reference sequence). The DNA of the CDR3 is TGCGCCAGCAGTGGGGGACGACAGACGAACACCGGGGAGCTGTTTTTT. Amino acids: CASSGGRQTNTGELFF.

The chain recombines TRBV4-2 with TRBJ2-2; D is undetermined. The ends were cut back, 0 bases at V and 0 bases at J, with 5 bases in the middle. The CDR3 has 15 residues. Germline V gives CDR1 LGHNA, CDR2 YNFKEQ. CDR3 residues: CASSQEPTNTGELFF. The CDR3, as DNA: TGTGCCAGCAGCCAAGAACCCACGAACACCGGGGAGCTGTTTTTT.

The V call is TRBV29-1, the J call TRBJ2-1, with a weak D call TRBD1 (6 bases). The CDR3 contains 13 residues. V was pared by 3 bases and J by 3 bases, with 9 bases between. The germline V gene has CDR1 SQVTM and CDR2 ANQGSEA. The CDR3 DNA sequence: TGCAGCGTTGAGCGAGGGGGCTACAATGAGCAGTTCTTC. Encoded protein: CSVERGGYNEQFF.

The V gene is TRBV18, the J gene TRBJ2-4; weak D call: TRBD1 (5 bases). Trimming took 4 bases from V and 5 from J, leaving 12 bases between them. The CDR3 loop spans 14 amino acids. Germline V gene sequence: CDR1 KGHSH, CDR2 LQKENI. CDR3 nucleotide sequence: TGTGCCAGCTCACGGGAACAGGTCGAAAACATTCAGTACTTC. This translates into CASSREQVENIQYF.